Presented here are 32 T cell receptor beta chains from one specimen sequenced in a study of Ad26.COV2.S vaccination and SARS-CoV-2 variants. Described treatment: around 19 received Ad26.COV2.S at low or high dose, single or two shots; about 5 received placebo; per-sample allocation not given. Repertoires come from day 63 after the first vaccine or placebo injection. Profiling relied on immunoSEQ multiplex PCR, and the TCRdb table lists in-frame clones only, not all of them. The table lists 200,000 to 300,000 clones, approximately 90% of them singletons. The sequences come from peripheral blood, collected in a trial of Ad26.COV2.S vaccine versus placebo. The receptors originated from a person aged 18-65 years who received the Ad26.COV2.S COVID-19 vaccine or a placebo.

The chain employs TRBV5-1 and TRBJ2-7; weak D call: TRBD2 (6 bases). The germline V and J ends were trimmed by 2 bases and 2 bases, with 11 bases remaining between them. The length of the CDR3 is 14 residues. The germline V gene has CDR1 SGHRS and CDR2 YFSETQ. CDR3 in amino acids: CASSLTGSAYEQYF. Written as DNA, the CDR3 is TGCGCCAGCAGCTTAACCGGGAGCGCCTACGAGCAGTACTTC.

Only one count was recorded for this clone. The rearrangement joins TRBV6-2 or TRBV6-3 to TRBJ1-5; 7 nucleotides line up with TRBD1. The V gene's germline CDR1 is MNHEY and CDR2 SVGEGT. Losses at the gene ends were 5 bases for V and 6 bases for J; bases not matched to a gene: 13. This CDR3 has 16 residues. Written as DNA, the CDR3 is TGTGCCAGCAGTCCCCCGAGGACAGGAGTTGGTCAGCCCCAGCATTTT. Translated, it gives CASSPPRTGVGQPQHF.

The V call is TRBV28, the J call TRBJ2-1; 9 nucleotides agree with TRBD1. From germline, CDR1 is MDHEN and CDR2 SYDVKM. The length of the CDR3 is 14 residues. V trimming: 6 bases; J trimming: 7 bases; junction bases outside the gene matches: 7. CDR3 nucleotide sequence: TGTGCCAGCAGCCCGGGACAGGGCTTTAATGAGCAGTTCTTC. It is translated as CASSPGQGFNEQFF.

The CDR3, as DNA: TGTGCCTGGAGTAAGAGGGGACAGAGGAACACTGAAGCTTTCTTT. Protein sequence: CAWSKRGQRNTEAFF. The genes are TRBV30 and TRBJ1-1; 7 bases are shared with TRBD1. V lost 2 bases, J lost 1 base, and 7 bases stayed unmatched. Germline CDR1 and CDR2: GTSNPN and SVGIG (reference sequence). This CDR3 has 15 residues.

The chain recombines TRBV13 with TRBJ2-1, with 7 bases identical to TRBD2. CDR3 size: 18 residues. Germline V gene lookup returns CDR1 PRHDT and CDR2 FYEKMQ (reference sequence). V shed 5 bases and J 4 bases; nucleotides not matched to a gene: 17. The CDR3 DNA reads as TGTGCCAGCAGCCCCCAGGGAGGCCAGAGCGGGACTTACAATGAGCAGTTCTTC. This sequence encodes CASSPQGGQSGTYNEQFF.

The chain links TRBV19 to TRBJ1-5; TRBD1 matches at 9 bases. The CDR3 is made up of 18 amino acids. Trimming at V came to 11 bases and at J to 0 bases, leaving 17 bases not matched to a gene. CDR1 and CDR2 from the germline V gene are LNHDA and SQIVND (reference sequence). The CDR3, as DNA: TGTGCCTCTACCCAGGACGGGACAGGGTATGGTAGCAATCAGCCCCAGCATTTT. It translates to CASTQDGTGYGSNQPQHF.

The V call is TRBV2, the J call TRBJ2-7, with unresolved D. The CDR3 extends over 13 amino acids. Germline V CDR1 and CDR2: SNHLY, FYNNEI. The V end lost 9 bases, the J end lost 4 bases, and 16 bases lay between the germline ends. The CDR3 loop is CASKRRTYYEQYF. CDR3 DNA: TGTGCCAGTAAAAGAAGGACCTATTACGAGCAGTACTTC. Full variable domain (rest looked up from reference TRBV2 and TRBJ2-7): EPEVTQTPSHQVTQMGQEVILRCVPISNHLYFYWYRQILGQKVEFLVSFYNNEISEKSEIFDDQFSVERPDGSNFTLKIRSTKLEDSAMYFCASKRRTYYEQYFGPGTRLTVT.

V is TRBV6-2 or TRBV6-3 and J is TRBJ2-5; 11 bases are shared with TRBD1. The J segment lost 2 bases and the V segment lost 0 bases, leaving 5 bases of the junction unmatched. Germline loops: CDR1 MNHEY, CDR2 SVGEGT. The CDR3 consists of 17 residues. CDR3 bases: TGTGCCAGCAGTTACTCGAGGGACAGGGGGTTGCAAGAGACCCAGTACTTC. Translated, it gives CASSYSRDRGLQETQYF.

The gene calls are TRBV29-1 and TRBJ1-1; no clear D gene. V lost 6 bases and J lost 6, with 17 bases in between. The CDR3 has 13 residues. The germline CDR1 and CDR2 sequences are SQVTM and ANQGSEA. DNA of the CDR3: TGCAGCGTCCGGGCCACGACAAGAGCTGAAGCTTTCTTT. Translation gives CSVRATTRAEAFF.

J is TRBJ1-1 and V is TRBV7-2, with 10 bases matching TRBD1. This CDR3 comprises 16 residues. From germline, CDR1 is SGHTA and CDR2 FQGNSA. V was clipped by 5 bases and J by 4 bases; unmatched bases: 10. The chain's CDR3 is CASSRDRGVKGTEAFF. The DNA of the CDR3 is TGTGCCAGCAGCCGGGACAGGGGAGTTAAGGGCACTGAAGCTTTCTTT.

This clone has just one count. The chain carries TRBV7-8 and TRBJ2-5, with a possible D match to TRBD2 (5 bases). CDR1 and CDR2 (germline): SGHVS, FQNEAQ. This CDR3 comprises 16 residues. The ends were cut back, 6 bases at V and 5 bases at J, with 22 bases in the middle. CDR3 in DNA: TGTGCCAGCAGTTTTCTTTCGGAGGCGATCGCGGAGACCCAGTACTTC. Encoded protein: CASSFLSEAIAETQYF.

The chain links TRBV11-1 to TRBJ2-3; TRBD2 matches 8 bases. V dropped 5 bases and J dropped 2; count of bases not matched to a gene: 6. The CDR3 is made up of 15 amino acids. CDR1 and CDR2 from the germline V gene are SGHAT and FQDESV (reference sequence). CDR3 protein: CASSISGGYTDTQYF. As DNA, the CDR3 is TGTGCCAGCAGCATAAGCGGGGGTTACACAGATACGCAGTATTTT.

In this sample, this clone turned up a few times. CDR3: CASSSRGLGTEAFF. The CDR3 DNA follows: TGTGCCAGCAGCTCCCGTGGGTTGGGGACTGAAGCTTTCTTT. The rearrangement joins TRBV6-5 to TRBJ1-1; D is unclear. CDR3 length: 14 amino acids. Germline V gene sequence: CDR1 MNHEY, CDR2 SVGAGI. V was clipped by 6 bases and J by 5 bases, with 16 bases between them.

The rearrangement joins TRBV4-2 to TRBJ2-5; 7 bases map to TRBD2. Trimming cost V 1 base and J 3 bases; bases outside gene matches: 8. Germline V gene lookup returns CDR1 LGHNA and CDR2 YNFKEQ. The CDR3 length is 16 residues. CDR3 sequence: CASSQGGGRREETQYF. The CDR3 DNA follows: TGTGCCAGCAGCCAAGGGGGAGGGCGGAGGGAAGAGACCCAGTACTTC.

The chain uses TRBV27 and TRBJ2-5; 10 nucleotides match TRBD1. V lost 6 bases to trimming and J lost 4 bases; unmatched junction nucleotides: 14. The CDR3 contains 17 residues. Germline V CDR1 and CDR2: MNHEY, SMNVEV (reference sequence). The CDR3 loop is CASSSPRGQGVRETQYF. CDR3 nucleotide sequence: TGTGCCAGCAGCTCCCCCCGCGGACAGGGGGTAAGAGAGACCCAGTACTTC.

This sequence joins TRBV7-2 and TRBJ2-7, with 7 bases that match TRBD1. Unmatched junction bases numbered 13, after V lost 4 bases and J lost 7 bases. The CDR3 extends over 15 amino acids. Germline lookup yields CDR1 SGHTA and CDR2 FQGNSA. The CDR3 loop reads CASSSTGYPTEEQYF. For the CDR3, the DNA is TGTGCCAGCAGCTCGACAGGGTACCCTACTGAGGAGCAGTACTTC.

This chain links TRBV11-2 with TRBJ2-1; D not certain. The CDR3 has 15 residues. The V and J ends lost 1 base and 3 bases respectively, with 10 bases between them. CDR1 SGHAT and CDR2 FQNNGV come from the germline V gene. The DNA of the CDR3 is TGTGCCAGCAGCTTAGGTCGGCACCTCTACAATGAGCAGTTCTTC. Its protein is CASSLGRHLYNEQFF.

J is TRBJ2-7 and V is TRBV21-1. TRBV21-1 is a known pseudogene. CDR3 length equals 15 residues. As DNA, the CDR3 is TGTGCCAGCCCCCTACCCACAGGGAGGAGCTACGAGCAGTACTTC. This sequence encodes CASPLPTGRSYEQYF.

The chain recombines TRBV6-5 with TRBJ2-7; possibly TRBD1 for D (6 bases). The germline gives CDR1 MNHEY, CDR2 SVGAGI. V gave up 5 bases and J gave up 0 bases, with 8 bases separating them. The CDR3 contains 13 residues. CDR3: CASSPQGSYEQYF. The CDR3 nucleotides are TGTGCCAGCAGTCCACAGGGCTCCTACGAGCAGTACTTC.

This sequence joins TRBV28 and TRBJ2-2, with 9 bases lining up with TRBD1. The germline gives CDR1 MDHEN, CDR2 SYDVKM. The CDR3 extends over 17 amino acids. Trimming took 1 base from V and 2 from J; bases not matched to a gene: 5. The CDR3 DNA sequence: TGTGCCAGCAGTTTATTCCGGGACAGGGTTAACACCGGGGAGCTGTTTTTT. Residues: CASSLFRDRVNTGELFF. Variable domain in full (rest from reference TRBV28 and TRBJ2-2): DVKVTQSSRYLVKRTGEKVFLECVQDMDHENMFWYRQDPGLGLRLIYFSYDVKMKEKGDIPEGYSVSREKKERFSLILESASTNQTSMYLCASSLFRDRVNTGELFFGEGSRLTVL.

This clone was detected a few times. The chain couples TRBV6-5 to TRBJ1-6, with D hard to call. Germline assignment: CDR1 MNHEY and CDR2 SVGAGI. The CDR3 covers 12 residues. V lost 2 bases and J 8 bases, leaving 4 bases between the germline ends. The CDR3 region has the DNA TGTGCCAGCAGTTACGGGGATTCACCCCTCCACTTT. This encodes CASSYGDSPLHF.

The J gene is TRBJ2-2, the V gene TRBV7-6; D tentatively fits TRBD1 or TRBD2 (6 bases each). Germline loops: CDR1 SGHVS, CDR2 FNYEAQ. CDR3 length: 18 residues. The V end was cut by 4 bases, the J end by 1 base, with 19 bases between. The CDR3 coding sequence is TGTGCCAGCAGCTCCGCTAGGGGGAGCGGGCTGAACACCGGGGAGCTGTTTTTT. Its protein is CASSSARGSGLNTGELFF.

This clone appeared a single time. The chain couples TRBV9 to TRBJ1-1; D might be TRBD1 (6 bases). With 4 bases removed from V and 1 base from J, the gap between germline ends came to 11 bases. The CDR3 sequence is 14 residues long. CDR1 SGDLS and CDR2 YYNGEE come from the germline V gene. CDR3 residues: CASSLRGGNTEAFF. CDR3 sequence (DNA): TGTGCCAGCAGCCTCAGAGGGGGGAACACTGAAGCTTTCTTT.

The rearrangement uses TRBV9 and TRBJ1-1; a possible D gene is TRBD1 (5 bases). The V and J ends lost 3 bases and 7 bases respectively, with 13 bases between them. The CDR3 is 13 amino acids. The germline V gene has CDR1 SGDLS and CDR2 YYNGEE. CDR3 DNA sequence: TGTGCCAGCAGCGAAAGGCTGGGGGGTGAAGCTTTCTTT. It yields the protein CASSERLGGEAFF.

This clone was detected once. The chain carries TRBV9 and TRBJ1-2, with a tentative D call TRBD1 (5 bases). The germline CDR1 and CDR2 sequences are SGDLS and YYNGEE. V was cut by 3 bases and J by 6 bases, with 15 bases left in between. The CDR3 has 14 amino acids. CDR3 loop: CASSGPRGGNGYTF. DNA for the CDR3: TGTGCCAGCAGCGGACCCCGCGGGGGAAATGGCTACACCTTC.

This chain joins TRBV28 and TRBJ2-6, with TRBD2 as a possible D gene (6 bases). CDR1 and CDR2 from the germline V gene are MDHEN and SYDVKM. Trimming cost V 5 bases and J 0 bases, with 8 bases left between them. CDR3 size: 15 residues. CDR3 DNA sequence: TGTGCCAGCAGTCCCGGGGGCTCTGGGGCCAACGTCCTGACTTTC. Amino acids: CASSPGGSGANVLTF.

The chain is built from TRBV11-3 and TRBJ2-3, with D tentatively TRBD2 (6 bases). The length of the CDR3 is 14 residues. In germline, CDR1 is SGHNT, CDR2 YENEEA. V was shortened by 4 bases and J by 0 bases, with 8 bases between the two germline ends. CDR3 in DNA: TGTGCCAGCAGCTGGCGGGACAGCACAGATACGCAGTATTTT. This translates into CASSWRDSTDTQYF.

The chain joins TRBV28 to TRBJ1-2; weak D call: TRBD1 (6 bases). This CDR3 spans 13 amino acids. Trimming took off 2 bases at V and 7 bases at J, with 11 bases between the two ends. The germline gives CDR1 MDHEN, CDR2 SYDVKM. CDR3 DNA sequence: TGTGCCAGCAGTTTAGGACAGTTTAGTGGCTACACCTTC. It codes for CASSLGQFSGYTF.

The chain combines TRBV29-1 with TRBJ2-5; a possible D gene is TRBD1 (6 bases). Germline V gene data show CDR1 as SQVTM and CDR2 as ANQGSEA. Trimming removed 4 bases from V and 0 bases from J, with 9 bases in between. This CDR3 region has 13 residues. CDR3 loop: CSVVGQNQETQYF. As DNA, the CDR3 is TGCAGCGTTGTCGGACAGAACCAAGAGACCCAGTACTTC.

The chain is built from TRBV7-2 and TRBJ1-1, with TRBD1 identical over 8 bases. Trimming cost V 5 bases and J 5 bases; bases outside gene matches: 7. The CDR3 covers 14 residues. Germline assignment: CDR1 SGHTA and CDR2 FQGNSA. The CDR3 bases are TGTGCCAGCAGCCACGGACAGGGTCGAACTGAAGCTTTCTTT. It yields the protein CASSHGQGRTEAFF.

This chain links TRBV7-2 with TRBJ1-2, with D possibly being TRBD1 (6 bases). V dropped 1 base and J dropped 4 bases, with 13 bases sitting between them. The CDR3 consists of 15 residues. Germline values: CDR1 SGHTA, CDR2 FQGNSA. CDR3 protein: CASSLVAQGSYGYTF. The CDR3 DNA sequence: TGTGCCAGCAGCTTAGTAGCCCAGGGGAGCTATGGCTACACCTTC.

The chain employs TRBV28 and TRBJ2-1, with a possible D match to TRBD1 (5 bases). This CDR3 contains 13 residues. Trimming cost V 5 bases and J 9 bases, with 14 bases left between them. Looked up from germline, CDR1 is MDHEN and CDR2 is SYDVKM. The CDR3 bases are TGTGCCAGCAGTAGTCCACCCCAGGGTGAGCAGTTCTTC. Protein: CASSSPPQGEQFF.